This T cell receptor (beta chain) was recorded in a study of beta chain features in type 1 diabetes. Study conclusions and caveats: Shortening of TCRB CDR3s, moderate but significant, appeared in all four CD4+ subsets of Type 1 diabetes patients.

This clone came up a few times. Its specificity is unknown. V was pared by 1 base and J by 3 bases, with 10 bases between. The CDR3 has 14 amino acids. CDR1 and CDR2 from the germline V gene are SGHTA and FQGNSA. As every portion of the isolated RNA was reverse transcribed, the sequencing read expressed TCRB transcripts. Data came from immunoSEQ multiplex PCR; TCRdb stores just in-frame clones and leaves some out. Among hundreds of thousands of clones listed, 13% were seen once. Sample: naive CD4+ T cells from blood. V is TRBV7-2 and J is TRBJ2-7; D is perhaps TRBD1 (6 bases). This TCR came from a man in his late teens or twenties with type 1 diabetes. CDR3 DNA: TGTGCCAGCAGCTTAGTTGCAGGGGACTACGAGCAGTACTTC. Translating it yields CASSLVAGDYEQYF.